This T cell receptor beta chain was observed in a study of long-term antiretroviral therapy in people with HIV. Study-wide background: The immediate-ART recommendation dates to 2015, and the earliest samples predate it by about a decade. Study conclusions and caveats: Every time point showed a repertoire led by clones expanded before ART.

Comment on this clone: Its antigen remains unknown.

Run at survey level, the immunoSEQ assay was version v3.0. It was 40,000-50,000 T-cell genomes per sample that sequencing targeted. The repertoire was sequenced with immunoSEQ multiplex PCR; TCRdb's copy has only in-frame clones and lacks some. Of about 30,000 clones listed, roughly 93% are singletons. This material consisted of unsorted PBMCs, taken around 7.4 years after starting antiretroviral therapy. This TCR was sampled from a man in his fifties or sixties with HIV.

The CDR3 here is CASRTGTDLGNTIYF. CDR3 nucleotides: TGTGCCAGCAGAACCGGGACAGACCTTGGAAACACCATATATTTT. This chain joins TRBV6-1 and TRBJ1-3; TRBD1 matches 7 bases. The CDR3 sequence is 15 residues long. The J segment lost 3 bases and the V segment lost 6 bases, leaving 8 bases of the junction unmatched. Germline V gene sequence: CDR1 MNHNS, CDR2 SASEGT.